This TCR beta chain came from a study of T cell repertoires in cytomegalovirus infection. On the study more broadly: Selection of CMV epitopes for the study included recently identified HLA-C-restricted and well-studied HLA-B-restricted ones. Public TCR beta signatures were indicative of both CMV infection and a matching HLA type.

CDR3 length: 14 residues. Germline CDR1 reads MDHEN; CDR2 reads SYDVKM. V was clipped by 7 bases and J by 1 base, with 13 bases between them. TCRdb redid the calling of the reads with MiXCR, one entry per CDR3 protein. The sample contains 450,000 to 550,000 distinct CDR3 sequences, under 45% of which appear only once. Study outcomes and limitations: Cumulative frequency (of public TCR beta family members) identified carriers of CMV plus the relevant HLA. Ex vivo, HLA-C-restricted CMV-specific TCR beta clonotypes prevailed over the rest of the response.

Note on this clonotype: Its antigen is undetermined.

This clonotype originated in a human donor in good health (CMV status not recorded). Some clones in this sample may be carry-over from other donors' samples. The sequenced sample was cultured PBMCs, obtained from culture after CMV antigen stimulation. The chain links TRBV28 to TRBJ1-1; D remains unclear. CDR3 sequence (DNA): TGTGCCAGCAATGGGAGAAGTGGGAACACTGAAGCTTTCTTT. Its protein is CASNGRSGNTEAFF.